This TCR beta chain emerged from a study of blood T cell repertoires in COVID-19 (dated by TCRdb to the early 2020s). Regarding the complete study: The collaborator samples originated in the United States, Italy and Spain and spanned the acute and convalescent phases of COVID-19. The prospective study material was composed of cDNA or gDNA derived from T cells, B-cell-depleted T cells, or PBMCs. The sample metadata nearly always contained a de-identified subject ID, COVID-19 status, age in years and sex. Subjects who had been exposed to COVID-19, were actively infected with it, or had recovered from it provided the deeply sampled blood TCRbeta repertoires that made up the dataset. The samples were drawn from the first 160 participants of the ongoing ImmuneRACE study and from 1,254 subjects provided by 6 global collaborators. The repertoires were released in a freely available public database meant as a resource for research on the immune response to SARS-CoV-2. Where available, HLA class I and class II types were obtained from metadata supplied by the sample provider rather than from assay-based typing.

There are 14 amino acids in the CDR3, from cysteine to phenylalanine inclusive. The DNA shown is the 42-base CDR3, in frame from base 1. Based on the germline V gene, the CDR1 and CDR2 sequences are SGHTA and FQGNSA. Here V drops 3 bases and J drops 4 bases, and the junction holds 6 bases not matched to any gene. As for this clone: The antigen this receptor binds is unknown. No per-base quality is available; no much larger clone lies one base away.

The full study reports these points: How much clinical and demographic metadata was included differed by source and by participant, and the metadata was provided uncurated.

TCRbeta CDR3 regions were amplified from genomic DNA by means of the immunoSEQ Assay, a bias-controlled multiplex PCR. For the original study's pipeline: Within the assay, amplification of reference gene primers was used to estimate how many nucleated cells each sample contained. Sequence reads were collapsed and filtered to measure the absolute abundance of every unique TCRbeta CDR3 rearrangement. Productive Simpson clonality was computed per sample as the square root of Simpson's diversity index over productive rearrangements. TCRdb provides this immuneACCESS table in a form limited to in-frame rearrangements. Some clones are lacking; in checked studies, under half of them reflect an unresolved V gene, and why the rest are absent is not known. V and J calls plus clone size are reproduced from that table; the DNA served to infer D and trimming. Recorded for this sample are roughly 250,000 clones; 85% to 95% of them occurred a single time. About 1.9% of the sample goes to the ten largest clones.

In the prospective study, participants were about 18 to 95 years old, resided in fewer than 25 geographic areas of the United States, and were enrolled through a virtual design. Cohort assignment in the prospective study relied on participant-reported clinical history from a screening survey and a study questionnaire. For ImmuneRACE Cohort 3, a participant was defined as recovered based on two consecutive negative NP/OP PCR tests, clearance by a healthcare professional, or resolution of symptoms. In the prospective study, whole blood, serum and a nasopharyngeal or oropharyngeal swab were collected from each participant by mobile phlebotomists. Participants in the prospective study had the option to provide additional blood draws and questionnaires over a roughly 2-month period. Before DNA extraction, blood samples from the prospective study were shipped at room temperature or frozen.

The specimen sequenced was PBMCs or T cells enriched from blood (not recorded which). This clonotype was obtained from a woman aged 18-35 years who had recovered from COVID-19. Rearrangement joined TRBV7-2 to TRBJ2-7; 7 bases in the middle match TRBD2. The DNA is TGTGCCAGCAGCTTGTCCGGGACTACTTACGAGCAGTACTTC. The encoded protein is CASSLSGTTYEQYF.